Presented here are 10 T cell receptor beta chains from one specimen sequenced in a study of T cell responses to AZD1222 COVID-19 vaccine. Sequencing was performed with immunoSEQ multiplex PCR; in TCRdb, only in-frame clones are kept and a portion is missing. The sample lists roughly 190,000 clones; approximately 89% were seen once. Sequenced here: peripheral blood, sampled 28 days after the second AZD1222 dose. The receptors were sampled from an adult who received the AZD1222 COVID-19 vaccine.

The chain uses TRBV19 and TRBJ1-2, with TRBD1 as a possible D gene (6 bases). Trimming took off 6 bases at V and 2 bases at J, with 10 bases between the two ends. This CDR3 has 13 amino acids. In germline, CDR1 is LNHDA, CDR2 SQIVND (reference sequence). The CDR3 nucleotides read TGTGCCAGTAGCCGGACAGAAAACTATGGCTACACCTTC. Amino acids: CASSRTENYGYTF. Using reference TRBV19 and TRBJ1-2 for the parts outside the CDR3, the full variable domain is DGGITQSPKYLFRKEGQNVTLSCEQNLNHDAMYWYRQDPGQGLRLIYYSQIVNDFQKGDIAEGYSVSREKKESFPLTVTSAQKNPTAFYLCASSRTENYGYTFGSGTRLTVV.

This sequence joins TRBV18 and TRBJ1-1, with D possibly being TRBD1 (6 bases). Germline V CDR1 and CDR2: KGHSH, LQKENI. The CDR3 sequence is 14 residues long. Trimming took 4 bases from V and 5 from J, leaving 14 bases between them. Here the CDR3 reads CASSLRGEGTEAFF. In DNA, the CDR3 is TGTGCCAGCTCACTCAGGGGCGAGGGGACTGAAGCTTTCTTT.

The gene calls are TRBV20-1 and TRBJ1-1; D is ambiguous. V lost 3 bases and J lost 5, with 7 bases in between. This CDR3 comprises 11 residues. Germline lookup yields CDR1 DFQATT and CDR2 SNEGSKA (reference sequence). The CDR3 sequence: CSASTKTEAFF. DNA for the CDR3: TGCAGTGCTAGTACGAAAACTGAAGCTTTCTTT.

In nucleotides, the CDR3 is TGTGCCAGCAGCATTGGGACACCGGGCTCCTACGAGCAGTACTTC. Translating it yields CASSIGTPGSYEQYF. The rearrangement uses TRBV6-5 and TRBJ2-7, with D maybe TRBD1 (6 bases). CDR3 length equals 15 residues. Germline V CDR1 and CDR2: MNHEY, SVGAGI. Trimming took off 6 bases at V and 0 bases at J, with 15 bases between the two ends.

The chain has TRBV14 and TRBJ2-3, with 10 bases lining up with TRBD2. The CDR3 has 15 amino acids. J gave up 5 bases and V 3 bases, and 5 bases lay outside the gene matches. Germline lookup yields CDR1 SGHDN and CDR2 FVKESK. The DNA of the CDR3 is TGTGCCAGCAGCCACCTAGCGGGAGCTTTAGATACGCAGTATTTT. Translated, it gives CASSHLAGALDTQYF. Supplemented by reference TRBV14 and TRBJ2-3, the full variable domain reads EAGVTQFPSHSVIEKGQTVTLRCDPISGHDNLYWYRRVMGKEIKFLLHFVKESKQDESGMPNNRFLAERTGGTYSTLKVQPAELEDSGVYFCASSHLAGALDTQYFGPGTRLTVL.

This sequence joins TRBV2 and TRBJ1-1; 8 nucleotides match TRBD1. J was trimmed by 2 bases and V by 7 bases; bases with no gene match: 12. There are 16 residues in the CDR3. The germline V gene encodes CDR1 SNHLY and CDR2 FYNNEI. DNA for the CDR3: TGTGCCAGCACCCCCTGGCAGGGGGCCATAAACACTGAAGCTTTCTTT. This sequence encodes CASTPWQGAINTEAFF.

This sequence joins TRBV5-1 and TRBJ1-2, with D possibly matching TRBD1 (6 bases). CDR3 length: 15 amino acids. V was clipped by 5 bases and J by 3 bases, with 17 bases between them. The germline V gene has CDR1 SGHRS and CDR2 YFSETQ. CDR3 in amino acids: CASRPGDGGYYGYTF. DNA for the CDR3: TGCGCCAGCAGACCCGGGGACGGGGGCTACTATGGCTACACCTTC.

The rearrangement links TRBV28 to TRBJ2-7, with TRBD1 matching over 8 bases. The J segment lost 3 bases and the V segment lost 5 bases, leaving 3 bases of the junction unmatched. The CDR3 length is 13 residues. Germline V gives CDR1 MDHEN, CDR2 SYDVKM. The CDR3 DNA sequence: TGTGCCAGCAGTGCCGGGACAGGCTACGAGCAGTACTTC. Protein: CASSAGTGYEQYF.

V is TRBV5-1 and J is TRBJ2-3, with D perhaps matching TRBD1 or TRBD2 (5 bases each). Germline V CDR1 and CDR2: SGHRS, YFSETQ. The CDR3 contains 15 residues. V was shortened by 2 bases and J by 5 bases, with 15 bases between the two germline ends. The CDR3 region is CASSLSGTKRDTQYF. CDR3 sequence (DNA): TGCGCCAGCAGCTTATCTGGGACGAAGAGAGATACGCAGTATTTT.

V usage is TRBV7-2 and J usage is TRBJ1-6, with 7 nucleotides matching TRBD1. Per germline, CDR1 SGHTA and CDR2 FQGNSA. J was trimmed by 7 bases and V by 1 base; bases with no gene match: 4. This CDR3 spans 15 amino acids. In DNA, the CDR3 is TGTGCCAGCAGCTTAGACGCAGGGGGAAATTCACCCCTCCACTTT. Protein product: CASSLDAGGNSPLHF.